This T cell receptor (beta chain) was profiled in a study of cytomegalovirus exposure and HLA in healthy donors. General study findings and limits: Previous analysis showed most TCR beta V segments were productive about 87% or about 30% of the time. Rare TCR sequences dominated, though some public TCRs recurred in many donors. The authors excluded some V segments, including TRBV6-2 and TRBV6-3, as indistinguishable. In a later analysis, several top co-occurrence clusters appeared linked to parvovirus B19, influenza, CMV and Epstein-Barr virus.

V gave up 2 bases and J gave up 2 bases; unmatched junction bases: 11. Per the germline V gene, CDR1 is SQVTM and CDR2 is ANQGSEA. The CDR3 runs 17 residues. Concerning this clone itself: As yet, its antigen is unknown.

With 60 Vbeta and 13 Jbeta primers, the PCR was carried out. The data were produced by immunoSEQ multiplex PCR, yet TCRdb's version contains in-frame clones alone and is incomplete. Counted here are 150,000 or so clones, over 65% occurring once; the ten biggest clones make up approximately 3%. Sequencing input: PBMCs. The TCR sequence derives from a woman between 40 and 50 years old in good health and CMV-seronegative. The V gene is TRBV29-1, the J gene TRBJ2-7, with 11 bases identical to TRBD2. CDR3 loop: CSVESQLVAGGPYEQYF. CDR3 nucleotide sequence: TGCAGCGTTGAAAGCCAGTTGGTAGCGGGGGGGCCCTACGAGCAGTACTTC.